The clone carrying this T cell receptor (beta chain) was recorded many times. This sample is part of a study of blood T cell repertoires in COVID-19. At the level of the study: There were acute and convalescent COVID-19 samples, and they came from the United States, Italy and Spain. In each case, the material was cDNA or gDNA derived from T cells, B-cell-depleted T cells, or PBMCs.

Under the authors' procedure: Reference gene primers were amplified, and this amplification served to estimate nucleated cell counts. Repertoires were generated with immunoSEQ multiplex PCR, while TCRdb's copy carries only in-frame clones and drops some. The D gene and trimming were derived from the DNA, and the V and J assignments and clone size from that table. Of around 97,000 clones in the sample, roughly four fifths were seen once. This CDR3 contains 16 residues. V shed 2 bases, J shed 2 bases, and the junction held 6 bases outside the gene matches. Germline lookup yields CDR1 MNHNS and CDR2 SASEGT.

The sample consisted of peripheral blood. This chain uses TRBV6-1 with TRBJ1-3; the match to TRBD1 covers 7 bases. This TCR derives from a man in his 70s with acute or convalescent COVID-19. The CDR3 sequence is CASSETAGGAGNTIYF. The CDR3 DNA reads as TGTGCCAGCAGTGAAACGGCAGGGGGTGCTGGAAACACCATATATTTT.